This T cell receptor beta chain was sequenced for a study of blood T cell repertoires in COVID-19. Study-level background: Whether acute or convalescent, the COVID-19 samples came from the United States, Italy and Spain. In each case, the material was cDNA or gDNA derived from T cells, B-cell-depleted T cells, or PBMCs.

CDR3 size: 14 residues. From germline, CDR1 is SGDLS and CDR2 YYNGEE. Trimming removed 2 bases from V and 7 bases from J; junction bases left unmatched: 7. Seattle participants joined during active infection and were tracked over time. Per the study methods: Nucleated cell number was recorded as an estimate derived from reference gene primer amplification. The method was immunoSEQ multiplex PCR; TCRdb's version includes in-frame clones alone and lacks a portion of them. Clone size and V and J calls were adopted from that table, with D and trimming inferred from the DNA. The sample shows tens of thousands of clones, about 85% of them seen only once.

The chain uses TRBV9 and TRBJ2-7; the match to TRBD2 covers 9 bases. This sequence originates from a woman older than 75 with COVID-19, enrolled during active disease. The sequenced material came from peripheral blood. In nucleotides, the CDR3 is TGTGCCAGCAGCGTTGGCGGGGGGGCGGTTGAGCAGTACTTC. Encoded protein: CASSVGGGAVEQYF.